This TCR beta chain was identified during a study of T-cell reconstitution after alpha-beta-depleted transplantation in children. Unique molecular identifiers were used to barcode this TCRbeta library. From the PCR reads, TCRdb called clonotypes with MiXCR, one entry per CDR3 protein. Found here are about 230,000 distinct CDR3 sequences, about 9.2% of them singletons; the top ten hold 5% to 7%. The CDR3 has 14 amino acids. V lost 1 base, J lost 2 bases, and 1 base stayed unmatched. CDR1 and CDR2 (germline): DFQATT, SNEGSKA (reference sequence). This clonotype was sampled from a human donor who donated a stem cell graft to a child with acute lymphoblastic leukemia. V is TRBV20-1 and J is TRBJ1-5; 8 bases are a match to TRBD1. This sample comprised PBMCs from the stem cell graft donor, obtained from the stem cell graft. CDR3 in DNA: TGCAGTGCTAGAGCGGGACAGGGCAATCAGCCCCAGCATTTT. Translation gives CSARAGQGNQPQHF.